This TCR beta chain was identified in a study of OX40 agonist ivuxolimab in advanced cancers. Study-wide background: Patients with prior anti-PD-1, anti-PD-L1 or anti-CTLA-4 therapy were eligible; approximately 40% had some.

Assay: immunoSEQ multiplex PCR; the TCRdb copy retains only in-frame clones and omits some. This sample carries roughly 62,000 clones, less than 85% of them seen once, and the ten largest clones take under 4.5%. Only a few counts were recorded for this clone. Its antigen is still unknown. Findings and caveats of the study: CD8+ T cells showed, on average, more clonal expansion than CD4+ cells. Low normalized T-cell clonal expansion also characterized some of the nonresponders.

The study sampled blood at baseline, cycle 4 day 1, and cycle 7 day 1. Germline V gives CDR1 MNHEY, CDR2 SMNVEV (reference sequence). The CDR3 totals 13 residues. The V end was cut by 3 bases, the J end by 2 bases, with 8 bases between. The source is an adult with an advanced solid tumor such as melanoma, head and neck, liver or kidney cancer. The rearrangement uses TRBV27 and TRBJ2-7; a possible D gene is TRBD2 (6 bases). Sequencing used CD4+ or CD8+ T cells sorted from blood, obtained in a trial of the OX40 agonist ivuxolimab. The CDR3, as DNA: TGTGCCAGCAGTTTTCGCGGGGCCTACGAGCAGTACTTC. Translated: CASSFRGAYEQYF.